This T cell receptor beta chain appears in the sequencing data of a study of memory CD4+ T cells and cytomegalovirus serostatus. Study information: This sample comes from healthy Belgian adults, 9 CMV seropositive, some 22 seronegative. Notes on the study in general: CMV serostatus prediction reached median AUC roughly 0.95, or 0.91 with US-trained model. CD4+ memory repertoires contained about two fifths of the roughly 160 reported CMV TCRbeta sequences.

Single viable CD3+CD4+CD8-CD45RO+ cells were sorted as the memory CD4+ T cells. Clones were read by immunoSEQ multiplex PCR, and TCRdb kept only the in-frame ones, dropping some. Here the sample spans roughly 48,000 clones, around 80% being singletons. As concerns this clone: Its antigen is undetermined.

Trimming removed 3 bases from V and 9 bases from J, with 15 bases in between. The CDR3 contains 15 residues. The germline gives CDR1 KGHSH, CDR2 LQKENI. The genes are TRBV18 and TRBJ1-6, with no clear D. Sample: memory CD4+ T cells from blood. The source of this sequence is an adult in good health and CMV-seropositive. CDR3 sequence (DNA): TGTGCCAGCTCACCGGATGGGGATGGTCGTTCACCCCTCCACTTT. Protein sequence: CASSPDGDGRSPLHF.